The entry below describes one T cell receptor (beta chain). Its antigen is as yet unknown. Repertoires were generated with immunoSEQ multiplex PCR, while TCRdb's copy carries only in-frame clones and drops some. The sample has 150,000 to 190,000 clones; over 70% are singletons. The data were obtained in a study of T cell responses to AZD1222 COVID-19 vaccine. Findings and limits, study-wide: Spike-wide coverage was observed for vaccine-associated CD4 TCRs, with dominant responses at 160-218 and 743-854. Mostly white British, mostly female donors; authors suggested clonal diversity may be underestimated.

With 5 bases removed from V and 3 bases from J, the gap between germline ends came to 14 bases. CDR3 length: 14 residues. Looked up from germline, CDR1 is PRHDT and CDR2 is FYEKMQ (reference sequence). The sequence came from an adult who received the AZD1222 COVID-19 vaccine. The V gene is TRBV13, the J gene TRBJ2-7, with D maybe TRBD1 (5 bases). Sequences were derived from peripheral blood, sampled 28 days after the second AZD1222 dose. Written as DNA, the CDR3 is TGTGCCAGCAGCCACCGACAGCCGGGCTACGAGCAGTACTTC. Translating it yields CASSHRQPGYEQYF.